This T cell receptor beta chain derives from a study of STAT3 mutations in large granular lymphocyte leukemia. A word on this clone: Antigen specificity is unknown.

The germline gives CDR1 SGHDT, CDR2 YYEEEE. Trimming stripped 2 bases from V and 0 bases from J, with 8 bases between. The CDR3 length is 15 residues. Approximately 40,000 productive templates were obtained per sample on average. Sequencing used immunoSEQ multiplex PCR; TCRdb keeps in-frame clones, though not all of them. The sample carries about 8,000 clones, roughly 70% recorded once. Overall study results and limits: Every T-cell large granular lymphocyte leukemia patient had at least one immunodominant TCR beta clonotype. Clonal expansion was inferred from other time points because no sample existed at each clone's first appearance.

This receptor was identified in a woman aged 40-49 years with T-cell large granular lymphocyte leukemia. Some clones in this sample may be carry-over from other donors' samples. This sequence joins TRBV5-6 and TRBJ2-2; possibly TRBD2 for D (6 bases). Sample: peripheral blood mononuclear cells. The CDR3 nucleotides read TGTGCCAGCAGCTTCGGACTACCGAACACCGGGGAGCTGTTTTTT. Its protein is CASSFGLPNTGELFF.